One sample yielded the 17 T cell receptor beta chains listed below, sequenced in a study of immune evolution from preneoplasia to lung adenocarcinoma. The protocol was immunoSEQ multiplex PCR, while the TCRdb copy is restricted to in-frame clones and leaves out a portion. Of about 41,000 clones in the sample, around 80% were seen once. The sample taken for sequencing was FFPE invasive lung adenocarcinoma tissue. The receptor source for this set is a person aged 55-75 years with lung adenocarcinoma.

The J gene is TRBJ2-3, the V gene TRBV7-7; TRBD1 matches 10 bases. The CDR3 totals 14 residues. Germline values: CDR1 SSHAT, CDR2 FNYEAQ (reference sequence). The CDR3 nucleotides are TGTGCTAGTACTCCGGGACAGGGGACAGATACGCAGTATTTT. This codes for CASTPGQGTDTQYF. Full variable domain (missing parts from reference TRBV7-7 and TRBJ2-3): GAGVSQSPRYKVTKRGQDVTLRCDPISSHATLYWYQQALGQGPEFLTYFNYEAQPDKSGLPSDRFSAERPEGSISTLTIQRTEQRDSAMYRCASTPGQGTDTQYFGPGTRLTVL.

The chain links TRBV28 to TRBJ1-4; D not resolved. This CDR3 is built from 12 residues. Per the germline V gene, CDR1 is MDHEN and CDR2 is SYDVKM. V was cut by 6 bases and J by 6 bases, with 8 bases left in between. DNA for the CDR3: TGTGCCAGCAGCGCGGTCCATGAAAAACTGTTTTTT. Translation gives CASSAVHEKLFF.

The genes are TRBV5-1 and TRBJ2-1; D assignment may be TRBD1 or TRBD2 (5 bases each). From germline, CDR1 is SGHRS and CDR2 YFSETQ. The CDR3 length is 14 residues. The V end was cut by 4 bases, the J end by 9 bases, with 17 bases between. This chain's CDR3 is CASSPTTSQGEQFF. In nucleotides, the CDR3 is TGCGCCAGCAGCCCGACTACTAGTCAGGGTGAGCAGTTCTTC. Combining the CDR3 with reference TRBV5-1 and TRBJ2-1 gives the whole variable domain KAGVTQTPRYLIKTRGQQVTLSCSPISGHRSVSWYQQTPGQGLQFLFEYFSETQRNKGNFPGRFSGRQFSNSRSEMNVSTLELGDSALYLCASSPTTSQGEQFFGPGTRLTVL.

CDR3 nucleotide sequence: TGTGCCAGCAGCTTACAGGGACAGGGGCGGACTGAAGCTTTCTTT. It translates to CASSLQGQGRTEAFF. The chain has TRBV7-9 and TRBJ1-1, with TRBD1 matching over 10 bases. Germline values: CDR1 SEHNR, CDR2 FQNEAQ (reference sequence). The CDR3 totals 15 residues. The junction had 5 bases not matched to a gene; V was cut back by 2 bases and J by 5 bases.

J is TRBJ1-2 and V is TRBV6-6, with D possibly being TRBD1 (5 bases). The CDR3 loop spans 14 amino acids. From germline, CDR1 is MNHNY and CDR2 SVGAGI (reference sequence). The germline V and J ends were trimmed by 4 bases and 4 bases, with 13 bases remaining between them. The CDR3 reads CASSSTGQAYGYTF. The CDR3 DNA follows: TGTGCCAGCAGTTCCACCGGACAAGCCTATGGCTACACCTTC.

This rearrangement joins TRBV6-5 to TRBJ2-7; 10 bases agree with TRBD1. V was pared by 6 bases and J by 1 base, with 6 bases of the junction left unmatched. The CDR3 has 15 amino acids. From germline, CDR1 is MNHEY and CDR2 SVGAGI. CDR3 DNA sequence: TGTGCCAGCAGGCCGGCGGGACAGGGGTCCTACGAGCAGTACTTC. Protein: CASRPAGQGSYEQYF.

In its sample, this clone was seen a few times. The chain employs TRBV19 and TRBJ2-7, with D maybe TRBD2 (5 bases). The CDR3 sequence is 13 residues long. Trimming shortened V by 5 bases and J by 4 bases, and 12 bases separated the two germline ends. Germline assignment: CDR1 LNHDA and CDR2 SQIVND (reference sequence). The CDR3 DNA sequence: TGTGCCAGTAGTGCCGGGATTCCTTACGAGCAGTACTTC. Its translation is CASSAGIPYEQYF.

The chain links TRBV19 to TRBJ2-1; 7 nucleotides agree with TRBD2. The germline V gene encodes CDR1 LNHDA and CDR2 SQIVND (reference sequence). Losses at the gene ends were 7 bases for V and 3 bases for J; bases not matched to a gene: 6. This CDR3 has 14 residues. CDR3 coding DNA: TGTGCCAGTATCCGCGGGAGCGACTACAATGAGCAGTTCTTC. This sequence encodes CASIRGSDYNEQFF.

CDR3 sequence reads: CASSTSTYQPQHF. The CDR3 coding sequence is TGTGCCAGCAGTACCTCGACGTATCAGCCCCAGCATTTT. V gene TRBV28 combines with J gene TRBJ1-5; no reliable D call. V was shortened by 5 bases and J by 5 bases, with 10 bases between the two germline ends. Germline-derived CDR1 and CDR2 are MDHEN and SYDVKM. The CDR3 runs 13 residues.

The V call is TRBV5-6, the J call TRBJ2-7, with TRBD2 as a possible D gene (5 bases). The germline V and J ends were trimmed by 3 bases and 0 bases, with 13 bases remaining between them. The germline CDR1 and CDR2 sequences are SGHDT and YYEEEE. The CDR3 is 15 amino acids. CDR3: CASSSLDLRSYEQYF. The CDR3 nucleotides read TGTGCCAGCAGCTCCTTGGACTTGCGCTCCTACGAGCAGTACTTC.

The chain links TRBV11-2 to TRBJ2-5, with 7 bases matching TRBD2. This CDR3 comprises 17 residues. The V and J ends lost 3 bases and 4 bases, in that order; junction bases with no gene match: 14. Germline loops: CDR1 SGHAT, CDR2 FQNNGV. The CDR3 here is CASSFSEFLASGETQYF. CDR3 sequence (DNA): TGTGCCAGCAGCTTTTCGGAATTTTTGGCTAGCGGAGAGACCCAGTACTTC.

This chain uses TRBV11-2 with TRBJ2-2; TRBD1 matches at 7 bases. Germline values: CDR1 SGHAT, CDR2 FQNNGV. V shed 4 bases, J shed 7 bases, and the junction held 9 bases outside the gene matches. The CDR3 length is 15 residues. CDR3: CASSSTGTIGGELFF. Written as DNA, the CDR3 is TGTGCCAGCAGCTCGACAGGGACCATTGGCGGGGAGCTGTTTTTT.

The V and J genes are TRBV6-5 and TRBJ1-2, with a tentative D call TRBD1 (5 bases). The CDR3 runs to 13 residues. Trimming removed 6 bases at V and 5 bases at J, with 13 bases between. Germline V gene data show CDR1 as MNHEY and CDR2 as SVGAGI. CDR3 in amino acids: CASSRGTLYGYTF. The CDR3 region has the DNA TGTGCCAGCAGCCGTGGGACCTTATATGGCTACACCTTC.

The chain combines TRBV5-1 with TRBJ2-3, with 9 bases fitting TRBD1. CDR1 is SGHRS, CDR2 YFSETQ, per germline. The CDR3 extends over 15 amino acids. The V gene end was trimmed by 6 bases and the J gene end by 3 bases; junction bases not matched to a gene: 8. CDR3 region: CASKRAQGATDTQYF. CDR3 coding DNA: TGCGCCAGCAAGAGGGCACAGGGGGCAACAGATACGCAGTATTTT.

This clone has more than one count but fewer than ten. The genes are TRBV7-2 and TRBJ2-3, with 7 bases identical to TRBD2. Per the germline V gene, CDR1 is SGHTA and CDR2 is FQGNSA. CDR3 length equals 15 residues. With V trimmed by 3 bases and J by 4 bases, 7 bases remained unmatched. Written as DNA, the CDR3 is TGTGCCAGCAGCTTTGAAGCGGGATTCTCAGATACGCAGTATTTT. Translating gives CASSFEAGFSDTQYF.

V is TRBV7-9 and J is TRBJ2-3; D ambiguous. The CDR3 runs to 13 residues. Trimming shortened V by 5 bases and J by 8 bases, and 14 bases separated the two germline ends. Germline V gene sequence: CDR1 SEHNR, CDR2 FQNEAQ (reference sequence). This chain's CDR3 is CASSLGPPGTQYF. In DNA, the CDR3 is TGTGCCAGCAGCCTTGGGCCACCCGGTACGCAGTATTTT. The entire variable domain, with the rest obtained from reference TRBV7-9 and TRBJ2-3, is as follows: DTGVSQNPRHKITKRGQNVTFRCDPISEHNRLYWYRQTLGQGPEFLTYFQNEAQLEKSRLLSDRFSAERPKGSFSTLEIQRTEQGDSAMYLCASSLGPPGTQYFGPGTRLTVL.

The chain links TRBV7-2 to TRBJ2-5; possible D gene TRBD1, 5 bases. Germline lookup yields CDR1 SGHTA and CDR2 FQGNSA. The V end lost 4 bases, the J end lost 5 bases, and 17 bases lay between the germline ends. The CDR3 contains 15 residues. The CDR3 protein is CASSSPQRKGETQYF. In DNA, the CDR3 is TGTGCCAGCAGCTCTCCCCAACGTAAGGGGGAGACCCAGTACTTC.